This TCR beta chain was profiled in a study of blood T cell repertoires in COVID-19. The CDR3 is 13 residues long. Germline V gene sequence: CDR1 SGHTA, CDR2 FQGNSA. The V end lost 1 base, the J end lost 4 bases, and 7 bases lay between the germline ends. Repertoires were generated with immunoSEQ multiplex PCR, while TCRdb's copy carries only in-frame clones and drops some. The data contain approximately 88,000 clones, approximately 80% of them singletons. Material: peripheral blood. The chain recombines TRBV7-2 with TRBJ2-5; D is possibly TRBD1 (5 bases). The TCR comes from a man between 65 and 85 years old with COVID-19, enrolled during active disease. The DNA for the CDR3 is TGTGCCAGCAGCTTAGTTCAGGGAGAGACCCAGTACTTC. It yields the protein CASSLVQGETQYF.